The rows below give T cell receptor beta chains drawn from one sample of a study of identical twins. TCRdb re-analysed the 5' RACE reads in MiXCR, keeping a single row per CDR3 protein. The repertoire holds hundreds of thousands of distinct CDR3 sequences, with about 20% as singletons. These data were likewise used in another study, on T cells expressing NK-cell markers.

Sequencing was carried out using PBMCs. The receptor source for this set is a woman between 18 and 30 years old in good health. The CDR3 runs from the conserved cysteine through the conserved F or W. D genes are given only for firm matches. A row's size may be missing; if present it is once, few, many or a size class.

TRBV6-1	-	-	TRBJ2-4	TGTGCCAGCAGTCGGGGAGCCCAGAACATTCAGTACTTC	CASSRGAQNIQYF
TRBV12-5	few	-	TRBJ1-1	TGTGCTAGTGGTCAAGGCAACGGGGGGGTCACTGAAGCTTTCTTT	CASGQGNGGVTEAFF
TRBV20-1	-	-	TRBJ2-1	TGCAGTGCTAGAGATTCAAGAGGGGGGATATACAATGAGCAGTTCTTC	CSARDSRGGIYNEQFF
TRBV20-1	few	TRBD2	TRBJ2-1	TGCAGTGCTAGGGCGGGGGGATTCGACAATGAGCAGTTCTTC	CSARAGGFDNEQFF
TRBV28	-	TRBD1	TRBJ1-2	TGTGCCAGCAGTTCGGGGGACAGGGAGGGTGGCTACACCTTC	CASSSGDREGGYTF
TRBV20-1	-	TRBD2	TRBJ2-1	TGCAGTGCTCCCCGGGTTAGCGGGTACAATGAGCAGTTCTTC	CSAPRVSGYNEQFF
TRBV12-3/TRBV12-4	few	-	TRBJ2-7	TGTGCCAGCAGCCATTTCGGGACTCTGAAGTACGAGCAGTACTTC	CASSHFGTLKYEQYF
TRBV4-3	few	-	TRBJ2-1	TGCGCCAGCAGCCATTCAGGGGACAATGAGCAGTTCTTC	CASSHSGDNEQFF
TRBV6-5	-	-	TRBJ2-7	TGTGCCAGCAGTTACGCTGGGAACTACGAGCAGTACTTC	CASSYAGNYEQYF
TRBV7-2	-	-	TRBJ2-4	TGTGCCAGCAGCCCACTATCAGCCAAAAACATTCAGTACTTC	CASSPLSAKNIQYF
TRBV20-1	-	TRBD1	TRBJ2-1	TGCAGTGCCGGCGGGACAGGGTACAATGAGCAGTTCTTC	CSAGGTGYNEQFF
TRBV6-2/TRBV6-3	-	-	TRBJ1-5	TGTGCCAGCGGGAGGACGGGCAATCAGCCCCAGCATTTT	CASGRTGNQPQHF
TRBV18	few	-	TRBJ1-1	TGTGCCAGCTCACGGATTCGAGGGAACATGAACACTGAAGCTTTCTTT	CASSRIRGNMNTEAFF
TRBV5-1	-	-	TRBJ1-1	TGCGCCAGCAGCTTGTACGGGGGAACGAACACTGAAGCTTTCTTT	CASSLYGGTNTEAFF
TRBV20-1	few	TRBD1	TRBJ1-5	TGCAGTGCTCAGCAGGGGGATCAGCCCCAGCATTTT	CSAQQGDQPQHF
TRBV4-2	few	-	TRBJ2-1	TGTGCCAGCAGCCAAGATCGGGAGAGTGAGCAGTTCTTC	CASSQDRESEQFF
TRBV24-1	-	TRBD2	TRBJ2-3	TGTGCCACCAGATCGGGACTAGCGGGCTCCACAGATACGCAGTATTTT	CATRSGLAGSTDTQYF
TRBV18	-	-	TRBJ1-1	TGTGCCAGCTCCCACGAGTATCGTTCCACTGAAGCTTTCTTT	CASSHEYRSTEAFF
TRBV7-2	-	TRBD2	TRBJ2-7	TGTGCCAGCAGCTTAGTGGTAGCGGGAGGCCCTTCCTTC	CASSLVVAGGPSF
TRBV7-9	-	TRBD2	TRBJ2-2	TGTGCCAGCACCCTTAGGAGTGCGGGGGGCGAGACCGGGGAGCTGTTTTTT	CASTLRSAGGETGELFF
TRBV29-1	few	-	TRBJ2-7	TGCAGCGGGGTAGCTGAAGAGCAGTACTTC	CSGVAEEQYF
TRBV27	few	-	TRBJ2-5	TGTGCCAGCAGTTTAACCGGGAGTGGGAAGACCCAGTACTTC	CASSLTGSGKTQYF
TRBV6-5	-	TRBD2	TRBJ2-1	TGTGCCAGCAGTTATATACGCAAATTAGCGGGAGGGCCAGGTGAGCAGTTCTTC	CASSYIRKLAGGPGEQFF
TRBV6-2/TRBV6-3	-	TRBD2	TRBJ2-1	TGTGCCAGCACCCCCTCGGGGACTAGCTACAATGAGCAGTTCTTC	CASTPSGTSYNEQFF
TRBV27	-	-	TRBJ1-1	TGTGCCACCAAGGGAACGGAAGAAGCTTTCTTT	CATKGTEEAFF
TRBV6-5	few	-	TRBJ2-7	TGTGCCAGCAGTTACAACCCGGAGAGGTACGAGCAGTACTTC	CASSYNPERYEQYF
TRBV6-5	-	TRBD2	TRBJ2-1	TGTGCCAGCAATTCGACTAGCGGGGTTTTTAAGCAGTTCTTC	CASNSTSGVFKQFF
TRBV6-2/TRBV6-3	-	TRBD2	TRBJ2-5	TGTGCCAGCAGGCGGACTAGCGGGAGGGAGACCCAGTACTTC	CASRRTSGRETQYF
TRBV7-2	-	-	TRBJ2-7	TGTGCCAGCAGCTTAAGACGGACGAACTACGAGCAGTACTTC	CASSLRRTNYEQYF
TRBV27	-	TRBD2	TRBJ2-3	TGTGCCAGCAGTTTATATCTAGCGGGAGATGGGTCAGATACGCAGTATTTT	CASSLYLAGDGSDTQYF
TRBV11-2	few	-	TRBJ2-2	TGTGCCAGCAGCTTTTTACAGGGCGATGTCGGGGAGCTGTTTTTT	CASSFLQGDVGELFF